The clone carrying this T cell receptor (beta chain) was observed a few times. The antigen remains undetermined. The sample originates from a study of T-cell reconstitution after alpha-beta-depleted transplantation in children. Study-wide findings and caveats: The origin of high day-60 TCRbeta diversity in some patients lay in surviving recipient T cells and thymic progenitors. At one year after transplant, newly produced T cells mostly accounted for T-cell counts and diversity.

V gave up 3 bases and J gave up 2 bases, with 14 bases separating them. CDR3 length: 15 residues. Germline-derived CDR1 and CDR2 are SGHRS and YFSETQ. Library preparation (for TCRbeta) was performed with unique molecular identifiers. A single record per CDR3 protein comes from TCRdb applying MiXCR to the PCR reads. The sample consists of approximately 230,000 distinct CDR3 sequences, 25% of them appearing once. This material consisted of PBMCs, taken before TCRalphabeta/CD19-depleted stem cell transplant. The origin of this receptor is a girl aged 2 to 10 with Fanconi anemia, due to receive a stem cell transplant. This chain joins TRBV5-1 and TRBJ2-5, with TRBD2 as a possible D gene (5 bases). The CDR3 reads CASSSRYRGQETQYF. The CDR3 bases are TGCGCCAGCAGCTCCAGATACCGAGGGCAAGAGACCCAGTACTTC.